The clone carrying this TCR beta chain has a handful of counts. Antigen specificity is unknown. A second about 6 to 12 cycle PCR used barcoded and J-beta primers. MiXCR was run by TCRdb on the 5' RACE reads, yielding one entry per CDR3 protein. The sample carries under 800,000 distinct CDR3 sequences, 43% recorded once. This specimen belongs to a study of blood T cells in healthy people across ages. Study-level results: Roughly linearly, TCR beta diversity per million T cells fell as age increased. The donors' CMV status was not determined, possibly confounding changes in expanded clonotypes. Any conclusive comparison of naive versus antigen-experienced cells was prevented by using unsorted PBMCs.

The CDR3 consists of 12 residues. Germline V gene lookup returns CDR1 MNHEY and CDR2 SMNVEV (reference sequence). V was shortened by 6 bases and J by 8 bases, with 13 bases between the two germline ends. The study drew donors from healthy Caucasian individuals in Russia aged roughly 6 to 100. The receptor was derived from a woman aged 55-75 years in good health. This chain uses TRBV27 with TRBJ1-2; D is uncertain. The sample taken for sequencing was blood. DNA for the CDR3: TGTGCCAGCAGGCCAACCGGGAGCGGCTACACCTTC. Residues: CASRPTGSGYTF.